This T cell receptor (beta chain) was sequenced during a study of T cell repertoires in cytomegalovirus infection (dated by TCRdb to the late 2010s). A note on the overall study: Alongside well-studied HLA-B-restricted epitopes, the peptide stimulations were aimed at recently identified HLA-C-restricted CMV epitopes, whose presentation resists viral immunomodulation. Because public TCR beta signatures pointed to carriage of CMV infection together with the matching HLA type, the HLA type of each donor mattered for the analysis.

Sequenced using an Illumina HiSeq 1500. TCRdb applied fastp at Q25 and MiXCR to the public reads, then kept only in-frame beta chains. CDR3 protein duplicates are merged, each entry listing the most common genes and DNA. The sample records 650,000 to 900,000 distinct CDR3 sequences, roughly 29% of which are singletons. Around 13% of the sample lies in the top ten. Overall study results and their limits: Carriers of CMV infection plus the relevant HLA type were discriminated by the cumulative frequency of public TCR beta family members in the study cohort and in an independent approximately 360-donor cohort. In the ex vivo response, HLA-C-restricted CMV-specific TCR beta clonotypes were dominant, and in two of eight donors the single most frequent clonotype came from this HLA-C-restricted group.

A word on this clonotype: It lacks a known antigen. No quality values exist for individual bases; no much larger clone is one base distant.

The treatment or condition label corresponds to: in vitro stimulation with specific CMV peptide epitopes to enrich CMV-specific T cells. Its CDR3 holds 16 amino acids, cysteine through phenylalanine. This entry keeps only the CDR3 DNA: 48 bases, framed from base 1. The germline V and J ends show losses of 3 bases and 2 bases respectively, and no gene match explains 3 bases of the junction. CDR1 and CDR2 (SNHLY, FYNNEI) derive from the germline V gene. The receptor chain draws on TRBV2 and TRBJ2-6, and 8 bases in between align with TRBD1. The origin of this receptor is a human donor in good health (CMV status not recorded). Some clones in this sample may be carry-over from other donors' samples. This specimen consisted of cultured CD8+ T cells from PBMCs, obtained from culture after CMV antigen stimulation. Read as DNA, the sequence is TGTGCCAGCAGTGAGGACAGGGTTACTGGGGCCAACGTCCTGACTTTC. Its coded protein is CASSEDRVTGANVLTF. The entire variable domain, with the stretches around the CDR3 drawn from the reference TRBV2 and TRBJ2-6 proteins, is EPEVTQTPSHQVTQMGQEVILRCVPISNHLYFYWYRQILGQKVEFLVSFYNNEISEKSEIFDDQFSVERPDGSNFTLKIRSTKLEDSAMYFCASSEDRVTGANVLTFGAGSRLTVL.